Detailed here is one T cell receptor beta chain. The antigen remains unidentified. This sample is drawn from a study of T cells in Graves' hyperthyroidism and ophthalmopathy. In the study overall: Peripheral blood collection took place at initial diagnosis, before any treatment. Overall study results and limits: Ophthalmopathy was told apart from stable hyperthyroidism by a 13 V-J model. Blood shared most expanded thyroid clonotypes above 0.001.

RNA transcripts yielded amplified TCR beta CDR3 regions. The TCR CDR3 first-round RT-PCR relied on the HTBI primer set. From the multiplex PCR reads, TCRdb called clonotypes with MiXCR, one entry per CDR3 protein. The data hold about 610,000 distinct CDR3 sequences, with about 14% observed a single time. Trimming took off 5 bases at V and 3 bases at J, with 13 bases between the two ends. The CDR3 is made up of 14 amino acids. Germline CDR1 reads MRHNA; CDR2 reads SNTAGT. This TCR was sampled from a woman aged 40 to 50 with Graves' ophthalmopathy. J is TRBJ1-1 and V is TRBV6-4, with unresolved D. Sequencing was performed on blood. The DNA for the CDR3 is TGTGCCAGCAGTAAGGACGCGGGGTACACTGAAGCTTTCTTT. The encoded protein is CASSKDAGYTEAFF.